This T cell receptor (beta chain) was recovered during a study of OX40 agonist ivuxolimab in advanced cancers. About the study: Treatment received earlier with anti-PD-1, anti-PD-L1 or anti-CTLA-4 agents was allowed, and around 36% had some. Notes on the study in general: Antigen specificity remained undetermined for the expanded peripheral T cells. CD8+ T cells (on average) carried more expanded clones than CD4+ T cells.

Only in-frame clones appear in the TCRdb table, and some are missing; sequencing was by immunoSEQ multiplex PCR. The table includes approximately 38,000 clones, 85% to 90% detected once. The V end lost 5 bases, the J end lost 3 bases, and 5 bases lay between the germline ends. The V gene's germline CDR1 is SGHDT and CDR2 YYEEEE. CDR3 size: 11 residues. This clone was recorded a few times. Its antigen is still unknown. This material consisted of CD4+ or CD8+ T cells sorted from blood, taken in a trial of the OX40 agonist ivuxolimab. The TCR was taken from an adult with an advanced solid tumor such as melanoma, head and neck, liver or kidney cancer. The chain combines TRBV5-6 with TRBJ1-1; D ambiguous. The CDR3, as DNA: TGTGCCAGCAGAAAGCACACTGAAGCTTTCTTT. Translating gives CASRKHTEAFF.